This paragraph reports one TCR beta chain. Which antigen it targets is not known. No qualities accompany the bases; no much larger clone lies one base away. The CDR3 has 14 amino acids, counting the end cysteine and phenylalanine. The kept DNA is CDR3 alone, 42 bases in frame from the first base. V is shortened by 5 bases, J by 5 bases, and the region joining them spans 14 bases. CDR1 and CDR2 (SGHVS, FQNEAQ) derive from the germline V gene. Set within a cohort of healthcare workers in London, UK, this nested case-control study involved weekly PCR testing of nasopharyngeal swabs along with blood sampling. Healthcare workers were enrolled in the week of the UK lockdown, from 23 to 31 March 2020, and were followed every week for up to 16 weeks. The data originate from a study of early T cells in non-severe SARS-CoV-2 infection (TCRdb year 2021). About the full investigation: Because TCR sequencing relied on bulk RNA taken from unsorted whole blood, pairing of alpha and beta chains was not possible.

The library was produced with 5' RACE. The sample was run on a NextSeq 500. In the TCR library protocol, unique molecular identifiers were attached to individual cDNA molecules to correct for PCR bias and sequencing error. Both TCR alpha and beta chains were sequenced, and tight co-correlation was observed between alpha and beta sequence abundances in each sample. The original pipeline was this. Decombinator V4 was used to annotate TCR sequences for V gene, J gene and CDR3. TCRs were defined as expanded if a significant change between any two time points was detected under a Poisson model with p below 0.0001. Abundances of TCRs were expressed as counts per million after normalisation to the total number of TCRs sequenced in each sample. TRAV1-2 paired with TRAJ12, TRAJ20 or TRAJ33 defined MAIT TCRs, while TRAV10 paired with TRAJ18 defined iNKT TCRs. VDJdb, accessed 1 November 2021, was searched for CMV, EBV and SARS-CoV-2 annotated TCRs, with TCRs annotated for multiple antigens excluded. TCRdb reprocessed the public reads (quality trimming at Q25 with fastp, clone calling with MiXCR) and kept in-frame beta chains. Rows merge per CDR3 protein into single entries with the most common DNA and genes. V and J calls and clone size were set by TCRdb, not the authors. The sample profile shows about 77,000 distinct CDR3 sequences; less than 20% of them were found once. The top ten clonotypes cover approximately 2.9% of the sample.

Study-wide findings and limitations: VDJdb matching was skewed toward anti-spike CD8 responses and likely underestimated virus-specific expansions by missing private and CD4 specificities.

This clonotype originated in an adult who was a healthcare worker with PCR-confirmed SARS-CoV-2 infection or an uninfected control (not recorded which). What was sequenced was whole blood. Recombination linked TRBV7-8 to TRBJ2-3; the D region possibly corresponds to TRBD2 (5 bases align). This receptor carries the CDR3 CASSPGKRGDTQYF. In nucleotide form, the sequence is TGTGCCAGCAGCCCGGGGAAGCGCGGAGATACGCAGTATTTT. The CDR3, completed at both ends by the reference TRBV7-8 and TRBJ2-3 genes, gives the full variable domain GAGVSQSPRYKVAKRGQDVALRCDPISGHVSLFWYQQALGQGPEFLTYFQNEAQLDKSGLPSDRFFAERPEGSVSTLKIQRTQQEDSAVYLCASSPGKRGDTQYFGPGTRLTVL.